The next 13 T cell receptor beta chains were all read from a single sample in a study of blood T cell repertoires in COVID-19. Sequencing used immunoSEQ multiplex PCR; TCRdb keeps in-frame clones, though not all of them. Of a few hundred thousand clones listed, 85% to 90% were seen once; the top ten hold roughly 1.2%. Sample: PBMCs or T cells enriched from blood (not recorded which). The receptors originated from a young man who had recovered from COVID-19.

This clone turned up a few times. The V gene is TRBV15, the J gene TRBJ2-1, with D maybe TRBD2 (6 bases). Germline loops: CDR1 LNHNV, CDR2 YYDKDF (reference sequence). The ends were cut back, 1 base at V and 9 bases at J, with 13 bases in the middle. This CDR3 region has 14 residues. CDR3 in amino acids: CATSRGGMRGEQFF. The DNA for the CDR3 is TGTGCCACCAGCAGAGGCGGGATGAGGGGTGAGCAGTTCTTC.

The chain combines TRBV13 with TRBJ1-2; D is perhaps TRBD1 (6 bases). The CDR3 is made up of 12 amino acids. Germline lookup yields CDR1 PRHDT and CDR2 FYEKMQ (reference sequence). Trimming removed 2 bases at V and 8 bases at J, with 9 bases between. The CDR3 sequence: CASSLTGIGYTF. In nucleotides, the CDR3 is TGTGCCAGCAGCTTAACAGGGATCGGCTACACCTTC.

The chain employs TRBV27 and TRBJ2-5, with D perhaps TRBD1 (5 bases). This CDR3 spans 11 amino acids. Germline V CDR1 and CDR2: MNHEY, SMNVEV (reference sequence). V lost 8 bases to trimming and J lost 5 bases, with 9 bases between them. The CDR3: CASGAVETQYF. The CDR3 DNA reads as TGTGCCAGCGGGGCTGTCGAGACCCAGTACTTC.

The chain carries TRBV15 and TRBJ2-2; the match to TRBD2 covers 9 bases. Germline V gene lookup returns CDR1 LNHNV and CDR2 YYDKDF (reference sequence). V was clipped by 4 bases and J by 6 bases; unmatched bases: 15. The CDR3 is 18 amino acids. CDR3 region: CATSTPSRLAGMAGELFF. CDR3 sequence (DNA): TGTGCCACCAGCACCCCCTCTCGGCTAGCGGGAATGGCCGGGGAGCTGTTTTTT.

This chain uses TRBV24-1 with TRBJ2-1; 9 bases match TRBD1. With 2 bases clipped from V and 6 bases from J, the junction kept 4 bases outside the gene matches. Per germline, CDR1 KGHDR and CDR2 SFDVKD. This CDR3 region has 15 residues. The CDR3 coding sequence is TGTGCCACCAGTGATTCGGGACAGGGTCTCAATGAGCAGTTCTTC. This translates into CATSDSGQGLNEQFF.

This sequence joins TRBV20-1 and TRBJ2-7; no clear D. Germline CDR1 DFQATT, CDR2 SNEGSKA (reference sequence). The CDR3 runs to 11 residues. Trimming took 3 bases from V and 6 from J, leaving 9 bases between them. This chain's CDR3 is CSASLLGEQYF. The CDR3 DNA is TGCAGTGCTAGTCTTCTCGGCGAGCAGTACTTC.

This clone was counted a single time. CDR3 amino acids: CASSYSAGYGYTF. CDR3 DNA sequence: TGTGCCAGCAGTTACTCGGCAGGATACGGCTACACCTTC. This chain joins TRBV6-5 and TRBJ1-2; D is uncertain. The length of the CDR3 is 13 residues. The ends were cut back, 0 bases at V and 8 bases at J, with 10 bases in the middle. In germline, CDR1 is MNHEY, CDR2 SVGAGI.

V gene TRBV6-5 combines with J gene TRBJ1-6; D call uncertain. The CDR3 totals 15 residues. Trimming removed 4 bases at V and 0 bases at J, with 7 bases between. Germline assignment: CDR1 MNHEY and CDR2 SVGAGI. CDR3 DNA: TGTGCCAGCAGTTCGGGTAGCTCCTATAATTCACCCCTCCACTTT. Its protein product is CASSSGSSYNSPLHF.

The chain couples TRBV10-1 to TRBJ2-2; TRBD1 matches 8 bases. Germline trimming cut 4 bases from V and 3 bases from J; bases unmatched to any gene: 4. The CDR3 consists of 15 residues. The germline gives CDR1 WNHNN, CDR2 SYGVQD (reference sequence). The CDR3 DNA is TGCGCCAGCAGTGGGGAGACAGGGGACACCGGGGAGCTGTTTTTT. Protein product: CASSGETGDTGELFF.

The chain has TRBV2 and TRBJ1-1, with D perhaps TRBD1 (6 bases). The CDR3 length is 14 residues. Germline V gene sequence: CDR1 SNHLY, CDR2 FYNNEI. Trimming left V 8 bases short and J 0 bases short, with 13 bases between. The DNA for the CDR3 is TGTGCCAGCGATCGAGGACAGCTGAACACTGAAGCTTTCTTT. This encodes CASDRGQLNTEAFF.

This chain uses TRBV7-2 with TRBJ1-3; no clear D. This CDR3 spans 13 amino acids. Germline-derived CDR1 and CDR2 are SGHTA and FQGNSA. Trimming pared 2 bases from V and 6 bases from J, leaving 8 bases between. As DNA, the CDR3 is TGTGCCAGCAGCTTACGACAAGCAAACACCATATATTTT. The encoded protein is CASSLRQANTIYF.

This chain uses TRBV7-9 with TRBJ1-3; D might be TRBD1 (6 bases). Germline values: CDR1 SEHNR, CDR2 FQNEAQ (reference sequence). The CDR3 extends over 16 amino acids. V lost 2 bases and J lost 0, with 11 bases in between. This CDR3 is CASSLRGASSGNTIYF. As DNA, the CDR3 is TGTGCCAGCAGCTTACGGGGGGCCAGCTCTGGAAACACCATATATTTT.

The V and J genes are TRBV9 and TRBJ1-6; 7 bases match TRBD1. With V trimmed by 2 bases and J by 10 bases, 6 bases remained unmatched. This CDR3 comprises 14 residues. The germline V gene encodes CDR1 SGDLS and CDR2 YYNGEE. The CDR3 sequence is CASSVWQGDSPLHF. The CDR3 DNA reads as TGTGCCAGCAGCGTTTGGCAGGGGGACTCACCCCTCCACTTT.